This T cell receptor beta chain was retrieved from a study of blood T cell repertoires in COVID-19. Regarding this clone: The same CDR3 also results from other DNA sequences found in this sample.

This CDR3 is 13 amino acids long. Germline trimming cut 5 bases from V and 5 bases from J; bases unmatched to any gene: 4. Germline values: CDR1 MNHEY, CDR2 SVGAGI. Profiled with immunoSEQ multiplex PCR; TCRdb holds only in-frame clones, not every one. The sample has 120,000 or so clones, roughly four fifths seen once. The sample was peripheral blood. The TCR comes from a man aged 55 to 70 with acute or convalescent COVID-19. V is TRBV6-5 and J is TRBJ1-2; 8 bases map to TRBD1. CDR3 sequence: CASSTGGRYGYTF. In DNA form, the CDR3 reads TGTGCCAGCAGTACAGGGGGGAGGTATGGCTACACCTTC.